The following is a TCR beta chain sequence with its context. Clones were sequenced by immunoSEQ multiplex PCR, and TCRdb holds only the in-frame ones, with some missing. This sample has 100,000 to 110,000 clones, with about 90% found just once. The sample is drawn from a study of control samples from healthy donors and cancer patients. Per germline, CDR1 LNHNV and CDR2 YYDKDF (reference sequence). The germline V and J ends were trimmed by 3 bases and 10 bases, with 16 bases remaining between them. The length of the CDR3 is 14 residues. Material for sequencing was blood. The V gene is TRBV15, the J gene TRBJ2-1; D perhaps matches TRBD1 (6 bases). The clonotype comes from a woman in her forties or fifties in good health. CDR3 coding DNA: TGTGCCACCAGCAGGCCAGGGGCAGGTTACGAGCAGTTCTTC. The encoded protein is CATSRPGAGYEQFF.